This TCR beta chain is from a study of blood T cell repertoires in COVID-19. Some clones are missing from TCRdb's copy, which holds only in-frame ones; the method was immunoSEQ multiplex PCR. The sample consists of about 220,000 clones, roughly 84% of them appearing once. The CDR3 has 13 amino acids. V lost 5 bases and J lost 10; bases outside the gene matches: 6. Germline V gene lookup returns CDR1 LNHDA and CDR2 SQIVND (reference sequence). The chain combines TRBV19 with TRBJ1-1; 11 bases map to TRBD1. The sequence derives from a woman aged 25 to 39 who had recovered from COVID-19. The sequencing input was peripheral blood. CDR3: CASSPGQGAGAFF. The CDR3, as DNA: TGTGCCAGTAGTCCTGGACAGGGGGCGGGAGCTTTCTTT.